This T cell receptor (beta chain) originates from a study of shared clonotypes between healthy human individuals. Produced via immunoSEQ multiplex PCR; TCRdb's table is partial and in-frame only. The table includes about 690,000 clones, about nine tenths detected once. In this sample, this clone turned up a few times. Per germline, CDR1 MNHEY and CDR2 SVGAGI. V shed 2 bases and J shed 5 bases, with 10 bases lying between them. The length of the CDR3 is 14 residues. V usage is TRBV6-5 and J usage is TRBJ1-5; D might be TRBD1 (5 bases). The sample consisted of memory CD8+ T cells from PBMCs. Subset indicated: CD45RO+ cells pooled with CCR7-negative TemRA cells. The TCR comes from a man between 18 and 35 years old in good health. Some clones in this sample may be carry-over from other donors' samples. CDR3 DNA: TGTGCCAGCAGTTACCGGGGGGGTGATCAGCCCCAGCATTTT. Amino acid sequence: CASSYRGGDQPQHF.